This T cell receptor (beta chain) was recovered during a study of blood T cell repertoires in COVID-19 (dated by TCRdb to about 2020). Regarding the study in general: The collaborator samples originated in the United States, Italy and Spain and spanned the acute and convalescent phases of COVID-19. The prospective study material was composed of cDNA or gDNA derived from T cells, B-cell-depleted T cells, or PBMCs. Deeply sampled blood TCRbeta repertoires from subjects exposed to, actively infected with, or recovered from COVID-19 were included in the dataset. The repertoires were made available in a free public database intended to serve as a resource for research on the immune response to SARS-CoV-2. The samples were drawn from two sources: the first 160 participants of the ongoing ImmuneRACE study, and 1,000 to 1,500 subjects contributed by 6 global collaborators. The sample metadata nearly always contained a de-identified subject ID, COVID-19 status, age in years and sex. HLA class I and class II types, where available, came from metadata supplied by the sample provider rather than from assay-based typing.

TCRbeta CDR3 regions were amplified from genomic DNA using the immunoSEQ Assay, a bias-controlled multiplex PCR. The study's processing was this. The number of nucleated cells in each sample was estimated by amplification of reference gene primers within the assay. To quantify the absolute abundance of each unique TCRbeta CDR3 rearrangement, sequence reads were collapsed and filtered. For each sample, productive Simpson clonality was calculated by taking the square root of Simpson's diversity index across productive rearrangements. TCRdb mirrors the immuneACCESS table, restricted to in-frame sequences. Some clones are absent from its copies; in checked studies, under half trace to an unresolved V gene, and the reason for the others is unknown. That table furnishes V, J and clone size, whereas the DNA furnished D and trimming. This sample comprises around 200,000 clones, about 88% of them detected only once. The ten largest account for over 13% of the sample.

Concerning this clone: Its antigen specificity is not known. No base-level quality is on record; no much larger clone is a single base apart.

Including cysteine and phenylalanine, the CDR3 has 13 amino acids. The entry retains the CDR3 DNA only, 39 bases that are in frame from base 1. The collaborating institutions used their own protocols to collect whole blood in K2EDTA tubes. Collaborator samples were shipped for TCRbeta analysis as frozen whole blood, isolated PBMCs, or DNA extracted from either sample type. Results and caveats for the whole study, not just this receptor: Clinical and demographic metadata were provided uncurated, with the amount varying by source and participant.

The material sequenced was peripheral blood. The TCR sequence derives from a man younger than 40 with active or convalescent COVID-19. The chain was built from TRBV21-1 and TRBJ1-1. TRBV21-1 is described as a pseudogene. The CDR3 region has the sequence CASGGAMNTEAFF. The DNA reads as follows: TGTGCCAGCGGAGGGGCTATGAACACTGAAGCTTTCTTT.